A single sample is the source of the 6 T cell receptor beta chains below, sequenced in a study of blood T cells in healthy people across ages. A second PCR, run for about 7 to 11 cycles, used a sample-barcoded 5' primer plus a J-beta primer mix. Each CDR3 protein is one row after TCRdb ran MiXCR on the 5' RACE reads. This table holds hundreds of thousands of distinct CDR3 sequences, around 24% found once. The data were also submitted as part of a second study, on T cells of mothers and their children.

Sequences were obtained from blood. Receptors originate from a boy aged 5 to 17 in good health.

This clonotype was observed a handful of times. This chain connects TRBV27 to TRBJ1-2; perhaps TRBD1 as D (5 bases). CDR1 and CDR2 (germline): MNHEY, SMNVEV (reference sequence). CDR3 length equals 13 residues. V lost 7 bases and J 6 bases, leaving 15 bases between the germline ends. The CDR3 sequence: CASTKTLGDGYTF. Here the CDR3 DNA reads TGTGCCAGCACCAAGACCTTAGGGGATGGCTACACCTTC.

This clonotype showed up just a few times. J is TRBJ1-1 and V is TRBV2; D is unresolved. Germline CDR1 and CDR2: SNHLY and FYNNEI. The CDR3 has 10 amino acids. Trimming left V 5 bases short and J 7 bases short, with 5 bases between. The CDR3 is CASSWGEAFF. The CDR3 nucleotides read TGTGCCAGCAGTTGGGGTGAAGCTTTCTTT. The full variable domain, rest sourced from reference TRBV2 and TRBJ1-1, is EPEVTQTPSHQVTQMGQEVILRCVPISNHLYFYWYRQILGQKVEFLVSFYNNEISEKSEIFDDQFSVERPDGSNFTLKIRSTKLEDSAMYFCASSWGEAFFGQGTRLTVV.

The V and J genes are TRBV28 and TRBJ2-1; D may be TRBD2 (6 bases). Per germline, CDR1 MDHEN and CDR2 SYDVKM. CDR3 length equals 14 residues. Trimming removed 4 bases at V and 8 bases at J, with 15 bases between. CDR3 DNA: TGTGCCAGCAGTTCCGGGCTAGCGATAGATGAGCAGTTCTTC. Translated, it gives CASSSGLAIDEQFF.

Only a few counts were recorded for this clonotype. The CDR3 here is CASSEERGGETQYF. In DNA form, the CDR3 reads TGTGCCAGCAGTGAAGAGCGGGGGGGAGAGACCCAGTACTTC. This chain joins TRBV2 and TRBJ2-5, with TRBD2 matching 10 bases. This CDR3 is 14 amino acids long. With V trimmed by 1 base and J by 4 bases, 0 bases remained unmatched. Germline CDR1 reads SNHLY; CDR2 reads FYNNEI.

This clonotype was observed a few times. The chain has TRBV7-2 and TRBJ1-4; D not resolved. Looked up from germline, CDR1 is SGHTA and CDR2 is FQGNSA. V gave up 1 base and J gave up 7 bases, with 10 bases separating them. This CDR3 has 14 amino acids. The CDR3 region is CASSLGGPGEKLFF. CDR3 nucleotides: TGTGCCAGCAGCTTAGGGGGTCCGGGTGAAAAACTGTTTTTT.

This clonotype was picked up a small number of times. The chain has TRBV6-2 or TRBV6-3 and TRBJ2-5; tentative D call: TRBD2 (5 bases). Germline V gives CDR1 MNHEY, CDR2 SVGEGT. This CDR3 has 14 amino acids. Trimming pared 5 bases from V and 3 bases from J, leaving 13 bases between. The CDR3 DNA sequence: TGTGCCAGCAGTGATTGGGTCGGGGAAGAGACCCAGTACTTC. Its translation: CASSDWVGEETQYF.